The following is a T cell receptor (beta chain) sequence with its context. Germline CDR1 is SGHDN and CDR2 is FVKESK. Trimming removed 5 bases from V and 0 bases from J; junction bases left unmatched: 10. The CDR3 spans 17 residues. This sample is part of a study of shared T cell receptors in the human thymus. The protocol was immunoSEQ multiplex PCR, while the TCRdb copy is restricted to in-frame clones and leaves out a portion. There are 550,000 to 800,000 clones in the sample; approximately 83% occur only once, and roughly 0.01% lies in the top ten. These data also formed part of another study, on human thymus T cells. This second study notes: Healthy Finnish infants undergoing corrective surgery for congenital heart defects were the donors. From resections taken during corrective heart surgery, the thymus tissue was obtained. Blood and thymic repertoires both appeared biased in V and J gene usage. Related research described strongly overlapping thymic repertoires in unrelated people.

This sequence was found in a girl less than two years old with a congenital heart defect. The V and J genes are TRBV14 and TRBJ2-1, with 7 bases aligning to TRBD2. The sample taken for sequencing was thymocytes. CDR3 amino acids: CASSTGLTGNSYNEQFF. CDR3 DNA sequence: TGTGCCAGCAGCACGGGACTAACGGGCAACTCCTACAATGAGCAGTTCTTC.